This T cell receptor beta chain emerged from a study of blood T cell repertoires in COVID-19. Turning to the study itself: Samples taken during acute and convalescent COVID-19 were collected in the United States, Italy and Spain. T cells, B-cell-depleted T cells, or PBMCs supplied cDNA or gDNA.

Germline CDR1 reads SGHTA; CDR2 reads FQGNSA. This CDR3 contains 14 residues. With 4 bases removed from V and 2 bases from J, the gap between germline ends came to 11 bases. The data were produced by immunoSEQ multiplex PCR, yet TCRdb's version contains in-frame clones alone and is incomplete. The sample holds about 210,000 clones, 83% seen once. The source material was peripheral blood. The V gene is TRBV7-2, the J gene TRBJ1-2; maybe TRBD1 (5 bases). The TCR was taken from a woman in her thirties or forties with active or convalescent COVID-19. CDR3 sequence (DNA): TGTGCCAGCAGCTCCCGCCAGGGAAACTATGGCTACACCTTC. It yields the protein CASSSRQGNYGYTF. Together with reference TRBV7-2 and TRBJ1-2, the CDR3 gives the full variable domain: GAGVSQSPSNKVTEKGKDVELRCDPISGHTALYWYRQSLGQGLEFLIYFQGNSAPDKSGLPSDRFSAERTGGSVSTLTIQRTQQEDSAVYLCASSSRQGNYGYTFGSGTRLTVV.